The table lists the clone carrying this T cell receptor beta chain with a count of one. Its antigen is as yet unknown. These data come from a study of T cell responses to AZD1222 COVID-19 vaccine. Study results and caveats: Donors skewed white British and female; clonal diversity was possibly underestimated.

Clones were read by immunoSEQ multiplex PCR, and TCRdb kept only the in-frame ones, dropping some. The data contain roughly 100,000 clones, 90% of them singletons. Trimming took off 4 bases at V and 0 bases at J, with 12 bases between the two ends. Looked up from germline, CDR1 is LGHDT and CDR2 is YNNKEL (reference sequence). The length of the CDR3 is 15 residues. The chain has TRBV3-1 (or the pseudogene TRBV3-2) and TRBJ1-1; perhaps TRBD1 as D (5 bases). This clonotype originated in an adult who received the AZD1222 COVID-19 vaccine. Sequencing used peripheral blood, obtained 28 days after the second AZD1222 dose. DNA for the CDR3: TGTGCCAGCAGCCCCCGGGGGAACGTGAACACTGAAGCTTTCTTT. Translation: CASSPRGNVNTEAFF.